The 26 T cell receptor beta chains in this list originate from one sample, sequenced in a study of T cell changes during pregnancy in multiple sclerosis. The repertoire was sequenced with immunoSEQ multiplex PCR; TCRdb's copy has only in-frame clones and lacks some. The sample comprises approximately 70,000 clones, 90% to 95% of which are singletons, and about 0.7% rests with the top ten. The sequencing used peripheral blood, collected in the third trimester of pregnancy. These receptors were obtained from a female donor in good health, enrolled as a control in a pregnancy study.

As regards this clone: The junction shows a germline mismatch at one end, possibly a read error. The chain recombines TRBV29-1 with TRBJ2-1, with D maybe TRBD2 (6 bases). Germline V gene data show CDR1 as SQVTM and CDR2 as ANQGSEA. The CDR3 sequence is 12 residues long. The CDR3 protein is CSVRGTPLLRLF. CDR3 DNA: TGCAGCGTCCGGGGGACCCCATTACTGAGGCTCTTC.

The chain employs TRBV7-2 and TRBJ2-2, with a possible D match to TRBD1 (6 bases). The germline V gene has CDR1 SGHTA and CDR2 FQGNSA. This CDR3 spans 16 amino acids. Trimming removed 2 bases from V and 3 bases from J, with 13 bases in between. CDR3 sequence reads: CASSLSPGVYTGELFF. In DNA form, the CDR3 reads TGTGCCAGCAGCTTATCCCCAGGGGTATACACCGGGGAGCTGTTTTTT.

V usage is TRBV29-1 and J usage is TRBJ2-6; 7 positions agree with TRBD1. Germline-derived CDR1 and CDR2 are SQVTM and ANQGSEA. The ends lost 7 bases at V and 0 bases at J; junction bases unmatched: 6. The length of the CDR3 is 15 residues. Here the CDR3 reads CSAFTGASGANVLTF. CDR3 in DNA: TGCAGCGCTTTCACAGGGGCCTCTGGGGCCAACGTCCTGACTTTC.

CDR3 amino acids: CASSVGYEGTAEETQYF. The DNA for the CDR3 is TGTGCCAGCAGCGTAGGGTACGAGGGGACAGCAGAAGAGACCCAGTACTTC. The chain recombines TRBV9 with TRBJ2-5; 7 bases are a match to TRBD1. The CDR3 is 17 amino acids. V shed 0 bases, J shed 3 bases, and the junction held 11 bases outside the gene matches. Germline V gene data show CDR1 as SGDLS and CDR2 as YYNGEE. The whole variable domain, filled in from reference TRBV9 and TRBJ2-5, reads DSGVTQTPKHLITATGQRVTLRCSPRSGDLSVYWYQQSLDQGLQFLIQYYNGEERAKGNILERFSAQQFPDLHSELNLSSLELGDSALYFCASSVGYEGTAEETQYFGPGTRLLVL.

The gene calls are TRBV5-1 and TRBJ1-1; D unresolved. The CDR3 contains 18 residues. Germline V gene lookup returns CDR1 SGHRS and CDR2 YFSETQ. Trimming took 6 bases from V and 1 from J, leaving 25 bases between them. CDR3 nucleotide sequence: TGCGCCAGCAACCTCGTATTAGTGAAACAGAACAAGAACACTGAAGCTTTCTTT. Translation: CASNLVLVKQNKNTEAFF.

The rearrangement links TRBV5-6 to TRBJ2-3; tentatively, D is TRBD2 (6 bases). V was shortened by 0 bases and J by 4 bases, with 9 bases between the two germline ends. The germline V gene has CDR1 SGHDT and CDR2 YYEEEE. This CDR3 spans 14 amino acids. CDR3 coding DNA: TGTGCCAGCAGCTTGGGACTAGGCGCAGATACGCAGTATTTT. Amino acid sequence: CASSLGLGADTQYF.

The V call is TRBV28, the J call TRBJ1-1; no clear D. This CDR3 is built from 12 residues. CDR1 MDHEN and CDR2 SYDVKM come from the germline V gene. V was clipped by 3 bases and J by 4 bases, with 6 bases between them. The CDR3 sequence is CASSLWSTEAFF. The CDR3 nucleotides are TGTGCCAGCAGTTTGTGGAGCACTGAAGCTTTCTTT.

This chain uses TRBV2 with TRBJ1-5; maybe TRBD1 (6 bases). V lost 6 bases to trimming and J lost 4 bases, with 16 bases between them. This CDR3 has 15 residues. Germline V gene data show CDR1 as SNHLY and CDR2 as FYNNEI. The CDR3 here is CASRIRTEPNQPQHF. The CDR3 DNA reads TGTGCCAGCAGGATCAGGACAGAACCAAATCAGCCCCAGCATTTT.

CDR3 nucleotides: TGTGCCAGTAGTATGCTGCAGGTCTATGGCTACACCTTC. Its translation: CASSMLQVYGYTF. The chain links TRBV19 to TRBJ1-2, with D hard to call. CDR1 and CDR2 (germline): LNHDA, SQIVND (reference sequence). V gave up 3 bases and J gave up 4 bases, with 9 bases separating them. There are 13 residues in the CDR3.

The CDR3 loop reads CASSPDYQAVVSGANVLTF. The CDR3 nucleotides are TGTGCCAGCAGCCCCGACTATCAGGCCGTAGTTTCTGGGGCCAACGTCCTGACTTTC. The V call is TRBV7-9, the J call TRBJ2-6; D is perhaps TRBD2 (5 bases). Germline V gene lookup returns CDR1 SEHNR and CDR2 FQNEAQ (reference sequence). V was shortened by 5 bases and J by 1 base, with 21 bases between the two germline ends. The CDR3 is made up of 19 amino acids.

The chain couples TRBV10-3 to TRBJ2-1; 8 nucleotides match TRBD1. V was clipped by 3 bases and J by 7 bases; unmatched bases: 11. The CDR3 contains 16 residues. From germline, CDR1 is ENHRY and CDR2 SYGVKD. CDR3 in amino acids: CAISDAGTGEANEQFF. DNA for the CDR3: TGTGCCATCAGTGACGCCGGGACAGGAGAAGCAAATGAGCAGTTCTTC.

The chain couples TRBV11-2 to TRBJ1-1; TRBD1 agrees at 7 bases. Germline CDR1 and CDR2: SGHAT and FQNNGV. The CDR3 spans 14 residues. J lost 6 bases, V lost 3 bases, and 7 bases had no gene match. Here the CDR3 reads CASSFEGASPEAFF. Here the CDR3 DNA reads TGTGCCAGCAGCTTTGAGGGGGCGAGCCCTGAAGCTTTCTTT.

This clone has just one count. V and J are TRBV6-5 and TRBJ2-7, with D tentatively TRBD2 (6 bases). Between the trimmed V and J ends, which lost 4 bases and 6 bases, there was a span of 19 bases. The CDR3 has 15 amino acids. Germline assignment: CDR1 MNHEY and CDR2 SVGAGI. The DNA of the CDR3 is TGTGCCAGCAGTTCGGGTTTCGGGGGATCGGTCGAGCAGTACTTC. This codes for CASSSGFGGSVEQYF.

The V gene is TRBV19, the J gene TRBJ2-1; the match to TRBD1 covers 9 bases. Per the germline V gene, CDR1 is LNHDA and CDR2 is SQIVND (reference sequence). V trimming: 6 bases; J trimming: 4 bases; junction bases outside the gene matches: 7. The CDR3 is 15 residues long. The CDR3 region has the DNA TGTGCCAGTAGACAATCCGGGACAGGGTACAATGAGCAGTTCTTC. Translated: CASRQSGTGYNEQFF.

This chain links TRBV7-8 with TRBJ1-3; weak D call: TRBD1 (5 bases). Germline V gene lookup returns CDR1 SGHVS and CDR2 FQNEAQ. Deletions cut 6 bases from V and 0 bases from J, with 18 bases between. CDR3 length equals 17 residues. The CDR3 DNA reads TGTGCCAGCAGTTTTGGTGGGGCAGTACCCTCTGGAAACACCATATATTTT. Translating gives CASSFGGAVPSGNTIYF.

J is TRBJ2-3 and V is TRBV10-3; 8 nucleotides agree with TRBD1. J gave up 2 bases and V 2 bases, and 9 bases lay outside the gene matches. Germline V gene data show CDR1 as ENHRY and CDR2 as SYGVKD. The CDR3 is 17 residues long. This CDR3 is CAISEPGQERVTDTQYF. The CDR3 DNA follows: TGTGCCATCAGTGAGCCGGGACAGGAAAGGGTCACAGATACGCAGTATTTT.

CDR3 DNA: TGCGCCAGCAGCCCTAGGACTAGCGGGGCCGGGGAGCTGTTTTTT. Its translation is CASSPRTSGAGELFF. The chain couples TRBV4-1 to TRBJ2-2; 12 bases fit TRBD2. Per the germline V gene, CDR1 is MGHRA and CDR2 is YSYEKL. V lost 4 bases to trimming and J lost 6 bases; unmatched junction nucleotides: 3. This CDR3 region has 15 residues.

The chain joins TRBV5-4 to TRBJ1-2; 8 bases match TRBD1. The CDR3 runs to 14 residues. The trim removed 2 bases at V and 7 bases at J, leaving 7 bases unmatched. Germline CDR1 and CDR2: SGHNT and YYREEE (reference sequence). The chain's CDR3 is CASSFRADRVGYTF. DNA for the CDR3: TGTGCCAGCAGCTTTCGCGCGGACAGGGTTGGCTACACCTTC.

The chain links TRBV2 to TRBJ1-1; 10 bases align to TRBD1. CDR3 length: 13 residues. With V trimmed by 7 bases and J by 4 bases, 3 bases remained unmatched. Germline CDR1 SNHLY, CDR2 FYNNEI. CDR3 protein: CASIRDRGTEAFF. DNA of the CDR3: TGTGCCAGCATTCGGGACAGGGGCACTGAAGCTTTCTTT.

Here the CDR3 reads CASSLEASGDNEQFF. CDR3 in DNA: TGTGCCAGCAGCTTAGAGGCTAGCGGGGACAATGAGCAGTTCTTC. This chain joins TRBV11-2 and TRBJ2-1; 9 nucleotides agree with TRBD2. V was pared by 0 bases and J by 5 bases, with 2 bases of the junction left unmatched. This CDR3 region has 15 residues. From germline, CDR1 is SGHAT and CDR2 FQNNGV.

V is TRBV15 and J is TRBJ1-5; a possible D gene is TRBD1 (5 bases). V lost 0 bases and J lost 0, with 6 bases in between. Germline-derived CDR1 and CDR2 are LNHNV and YYDKDF (reference sequence). This CDR3 is built from 15 residues. The CDR3 region has the DNA TGTGCCACCAGCAGAGATAGGGGTAGCAATCAGCCCCAGCATTTT. Its protein product is CATSRDRGSNQPQHF.

The rearrangement joins TRBV6-6 to TRBJ2-7; 12 bases map to TRBD2. The CDR3 totals 16 residues. The trim removed 2 bases at V and 5 bases at J, leaving 7 bases unmatched. Per the germline V gene, CDR1 is MNHNY and CDR2 is SVGAGI (reference sequence). This chain's CDR3 is CASSYPRGTSGHEQYF. The CDR3 nucleotides read TGTGCCAGCAGTTACCCCCGTGGGACTAGCGGGCACGAGCAGTACTTC.

This chain links TRBV6-1 with TRBJ2-7, with 12 bases that match TRBD1. CDR1 MNHNS and CDR2 SASEGT come from the germline V gene. V trimming: 1 base; J trimming: 6 bases; junction bases outside the gene matches: 7. This CDR3 contains 16 residues. The CDR3 DNA reads as TGTGCCAGCAGTGAAGTCATGGGACAGGGGGCGGGCGAGCAGTACTTC. Its protein is CASSEVMGQGAGEQYF.

The chain employs TRBV19 and TRBJ1-1, with 7 positions matching TRBD1. There are 14 residues in the CDR3. The ends lost 5 bases at V and 1 base at J; junction bases unmatched: 4. Germline V lookup: CDR1 LNHDA, CDR2 SQIVND (reference sequence). CDR3 DNA sequence: TGTGCCAGTAGTCTCAGACAGGGGAACACTGAAGCTTTCTTT. It translates to CASSLRQGNTEAFF.

V usage is TRBV14 and J usage is TRBJ1-1; perhaps TRBD1 as D (5 bases). Germline V gene sequence: CDR1 SGHDN, CDR2 FVKESK. V was clipped by 6 bases and J by 3 bases, with 11 bases between them. The CDR3 has 13 amino acids. CDR3 protein: CASRSRVYTEAFF. The CDR3 region has the DNA TGTGCCAGCAGGTCCAGGGTCTACACTGAAGCTTTCTTT.

V and J are TRBV4-1 and TRBJ2-1; the D gene is possibly TRBD1 (6 bases). The V and J ends lost 2 bases and 0 bases respectively, with 8 bases between them. This CDR3 is 15 amino acids long. Germline V CDR1 and CDR2: MGHRA, YSYEKL. The CDR3 bases are TGCGCCAGCAGCCAACAGGGGACCTCCTACAATGAGCAGTTCTTC. Residues: CASSQQGTSYNEQFF.